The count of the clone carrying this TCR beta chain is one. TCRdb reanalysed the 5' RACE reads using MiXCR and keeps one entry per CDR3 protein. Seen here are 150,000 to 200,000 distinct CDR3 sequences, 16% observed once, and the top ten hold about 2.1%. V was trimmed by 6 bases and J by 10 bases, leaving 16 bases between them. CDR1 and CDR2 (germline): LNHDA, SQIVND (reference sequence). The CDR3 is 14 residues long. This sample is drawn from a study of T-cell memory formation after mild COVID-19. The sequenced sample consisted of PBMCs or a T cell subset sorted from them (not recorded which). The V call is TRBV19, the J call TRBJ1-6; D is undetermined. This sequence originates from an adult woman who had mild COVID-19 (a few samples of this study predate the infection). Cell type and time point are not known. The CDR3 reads CASRPVRKGSPLHF. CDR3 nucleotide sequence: TGTGCCAGTAGGCCAGTCAGGAAGGGATCACCCCTCCACTTT.